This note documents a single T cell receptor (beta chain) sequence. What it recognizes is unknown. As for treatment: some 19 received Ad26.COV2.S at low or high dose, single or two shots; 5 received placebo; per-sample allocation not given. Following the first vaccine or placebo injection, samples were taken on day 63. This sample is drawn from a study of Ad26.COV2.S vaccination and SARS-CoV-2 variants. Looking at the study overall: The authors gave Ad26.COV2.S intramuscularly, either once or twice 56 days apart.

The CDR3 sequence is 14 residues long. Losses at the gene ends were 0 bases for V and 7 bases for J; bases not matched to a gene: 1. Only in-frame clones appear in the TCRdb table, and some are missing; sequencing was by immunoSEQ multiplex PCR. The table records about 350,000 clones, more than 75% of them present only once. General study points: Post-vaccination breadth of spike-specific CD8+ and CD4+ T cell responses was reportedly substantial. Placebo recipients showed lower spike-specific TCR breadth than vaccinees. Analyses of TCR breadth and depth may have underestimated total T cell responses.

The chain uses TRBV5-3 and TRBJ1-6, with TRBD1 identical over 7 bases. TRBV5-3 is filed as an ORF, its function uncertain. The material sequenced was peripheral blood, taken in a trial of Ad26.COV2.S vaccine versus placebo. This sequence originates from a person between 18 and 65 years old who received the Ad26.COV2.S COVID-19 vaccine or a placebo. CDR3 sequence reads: CARSLVQGNSPLHF. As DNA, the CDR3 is TGTGCCAGAAGCTTGGTACAGGGGAATTCACCCCTCCACTTT.